A single sample is the source of the 19 T cell receptor beta chains below, sequenced in a study of control samples from healthy donors and cancer patients. Sequencing was performed with immunoSEQ multiplex PCR; in TCRdb, only in-frame clones are kept and a portion is missing. The sample records 100,000 to 150,000 clones, around 87% being singletons. The sample consisted of blood. These receptors all come from a man aged 40-50 years in good health.

This chain connects TRBV5-1 to TRBJ1-5; weak D call: TRBD1 (6 bases). Germline CDR1 SGHRS, CDR2 YFSETQ. The CDR3 consists of 15 residues. V lost 0 bases, J lost 3 bases, and 10 bases lay in between. CDR3 loop: CASSLGGQFNQPQHF. In DNA, the CDR3 is TGCGCCAGCAGCTTGGGAGGACAGTTCAATCAGCCCCAGCATTTT.

This sequence joins TRBV6-6 and TRBJ1-2; the D is unclear. This CDR3 comprises 13 residues. The germline gives CDR1 MNHNY, CDR2 SVGAGI (reference sequence). Trimming stripped 8 bases from V and 1 base from J, with 11 bases between. CDR3 in DNA: TGTGCCAGCGTCCAGCCTAATAACTATGGCTACACCTTC. It specifies CASVQPNNYGYTF.

The genes are TRBV3-1 (or the pseudogene TRBV3-2) and TRBJ1-1; 8 bases are shared with TRBD1. V lost 4 bases and J lost 1; bases outside the gene matches: 5. Looked up from germline, CDR1 is LGHDT and CDR2 is YNNKEL (reference sequence). The CDR3 is 15 residues long. CDR3: CASSRGQGPNTEAFF. The DNA for the CDR3 is TGTGCCAGCAGCCGCGGACAGGGCCCGAACACTGAAGCTTTCTTT.

V and J are TRBV30 and TRBJ2-7, with TRBD1 identical over 9 bases. The CDR3 totals 12 residues. The J segment lost 2 bases and the V segment lost 5 bases, leaving 1 base of the junction unmatched. The V gene's germline CDR1 is GTSNPN and CDR2 SVGIG (reference sequence). CDR3 sequence reads: CAWGTGPYEQYF. In nucleotides, the CDR3 is TGTGCCTGGGGGACAGGGCCCTACGAGCAGTACTTC.

Turning to this clone: The same CDR3 can be traced to other DNA sequences in this sample. This chain's CDR3 is CASSLQAQETQYF. The CDR3 nucleotides are TGTGCCAGCAGCTTACAGGCTCAAGAGACCCAGTACTTC. The chain employs TRBV7-8 and TRBJ2-5; D is unresolved. The V gene's germline CDR1 is SGHVS and CDR2 FQNEAQ. V was clipped by 2 bases and J by 2 bases, with 6 bases between them. The length of the CDR3 is 13 residues.

This chain joins TRBV9 and TRBJ2-5, with 12 nucleotides matching TRBD2. The V gene end was trimmed by 3 bases and the J gene end by 1 base; junction bases not matched to a gene: 7. The germline gives CDR1 SGDLS, CDR2 YYNGEE. The CDR3 sequence is 17 residues long. The CDR3 DNA follows: TGTGCCAGCAGCGCTGGACGGACTAGCGGGGCCCAAGAGACCCAGTACTTC. It codes for CASSAGRTSGAQETQYF.

This chain connects TRBV12-3 or TRBV12-4 to TRBJ2-2, with D possibly matching TRBD2 (5 bases). V shed 8 bases and J shed 4 bases, with 11 bases lying between them. This CDR3 is 13 amino acids long. The CDR3 DNA reads TGTGCCAGCCAGCAGGCGGGCACCGGGGAGCTGTTTTTT. Residues: CASQQAGTGELFF.

The chain carries TRBV7-4 and TRBJ2-7; TRBD1 aligns across 12 bases. With 3 bases clipped from V and 12 bases from J, the junction kept 9 bases outside the gene matches. CDR3 length: 14 amino acids. In germline, CDR1 is SGHVT, CDR2 SQSDAQ. The CDR3 reads CASSFIGTGGCRYF. The CDR3 DNA is TGTGCCAGCAGCTTCATCGGGACAGGGGGCTGTAGGTACTTC.

V and J are TRBV9 and TRBJ1-2, with TRBD1 matching 8 bases. Germline CDR1 SGDLS, CDR2 YYNGEE. CDR3 length: 13 residues. V lost 4 bases and J lost 3; bases outside the gene matches: 2. The DNA for the CDR3 is TGTGCCAGCAGCACGGACAGGGACTATGGCTACACCTTC. It is translated as CASSTDRDYGYTF.

This CDR3 is CASTQTGTGHYGYTF. CDR3 nucleotide sequence: TGTGCCAGCACTCAAACCGGGACAGGGCACTATGGCTACACCTTC. The chain uses TRBV27 and TRBJ1-2, with 9 bases identical to TRBD1. This CDR3 is built from 15 residues. Trimming took 7 bases from V and 3 from J; bases not matched to a gene: 9. The germline V gene has CDR1 MNHEY and CDR2 SMNVEV (reference sequence).

CDR3: CASSSTSVNTEAFF. As DNA, the CDR3 is TGCGCCAGCAGCTCCACGTCCGTGAACACTGAAGCTTTCTTT. The chain is built from TRBV5-1 and TRBJ1-1; D is unclear. There are 14 residues in the CDR3. Germline V lookup: CDR1 SGHRS, CDR2 YFSETQ. The ends were cut back, 3 bases at V and 0 bases at J, with 9 bases in the middle.

Only one count was recorded for this clone. Written as DNA, the CDR3 is TGCGCCAGCAGCCGCCTCCAGGGGACGGATGAAAAACTGTTTTTT. Translating gives CASSRLQGTDEKLFF. This sequence joins TRBV4-1 and TRBJ1-4; weak D call: TRBD1 (6 bases). V shed 4 bases and J shed 6 bases, with 15 bases lying between them. Germline-derived CDR1 and CDR2 are MGHRA and YSYEKL. CDR3 length: 15 amino acids.

The chain links TRBV5-6 to TRBJ1-2; D unclear. V lost 0 bases to trimming and J lost 5 bases, with 5 bases between them. Germline values: CDR1 SGHDT, CDR2 YYEEEE. This CDR3 is 12 amino acids long. The CDR3 region is CASSLVQYGYTF. In nucleotides, the CDR3 is TGTGCCAGCAGCTTGGTACAGTATGGCTACACCTTC.

The V call is TRBV19, the J call TRBJ2-5, with 12 bases lining up with TRBD2. The junction had 7 bases not matched to a gene; V was cut back by 4 bases and J by 4 bases. The V gene's germline CDR1 is LNHDA and CDR2 SQIVND (reference sequence). This CDR3 spans 16 amino acids. CDR3 bases: TGTGCCAGTAGTAGGACTAGCGGGGCGGCAGGAGAGACCCAGTACTTC. Protein product: CASSRTSGAAGETQYF.

The CDR3 sequence: CASSPRPGAGNEQFF. For the CDR3, the DNA is TGTGCCAGCAGCCCGCGACCGGGAGCAGGGAATGAGCAGTTCTTC. This sequence joins TRBV7-9 and TRBJ2-1; D is perhaps TRBD2 (6 bases). V was pared by 5 bases and J by 7 bases, with 18 bases between. The CDR3 has 15 amino acids. The germline CDR1 and CDR2 sequences are SEHNR and FQNEAQ (reference sequence).

This chain joins TRBV7-9 and TRBJ2-2; 7 positions agree with TRBD1. CDR1 is SEHNR, CDR2 FQNEAQ, per germline (reference sequence). This CDR3 region has 16 residues. The V and J ends lost 5 bases and 2 bases, in that order; junction bases with no gene match: 8. The chain's CDR3 is CASSDAGTDNTGELFF. DNA for the CDR3: TGTGCCAGCAGCGATGCCGGGACAGACAACACCGGGGAGCTGTTTTTT.

This clone was counted only a few times. The chain employs TRBV6-2 or TRBV6-3 and TRBJ2-7; D possibly corresponds to TRBD2 (5 bases). Trimming took off 0 bases at V and 2 bases at J, with 11 bases between the two ends. This CDR3 has 15 residues. Germline V lookup: CDR1 MNHEY, CDR2 SVGEGT. The CDR3: CASSYSRTAAYEQYF. The CDR3 DNA is TGTGCCAGCAGTTACTCGCGGACTGCAGCCTACGAGCAGTACTTC.

This chain joins TRBV30 and TRBJ1-1; weak D call: TRBD1 (5 bases). V was trimmed by 0 bases and J by 3 bases, leaving 11 bases between them. The CDR3 is 14 amino acids. CDR1 and CDR2 (germline): GTSNPN, SVGIG (reference sequence). The DNA of the CDR3 is TGTGCCTGGAGTGTATCTCAGGGATACACTGAAGCTTTCTTT. Translating gives CAWSVSQGYTEAFF.

The chain links TRBV11-3 to TRBJ1-4, with D possibly matching TRBD1 (5 bases). The CDR3 has 14 amino acids. Germline lookup yields CDR1 SGHNT and CDR2 YENEEA. V was shortened by 5 bases and J by 8 bases, with 15 bases between the two germline ends. CDR3 coding DNA: TGTGCCAGCAGCCTTAACAGGCAACGGGAAAAACTGTTTTTT. Its protein is CASSLNRQREKLFF.